This T cell receptor (beta chain) was observed in a study of blood T cell repertoires in COVID-19. For the study at large: Whether acute or convalescent, the COVID-19 samples came from the United States, Italy and Spain.

Source study methods: The authors estimated nucleated cell counts from reference gene primer amplification. This table comes from immunoSEQ multiplex PCR, and its TCRdb copy is limited to in-frame clones, with some not included. That table furnishes V, J and clone size, whereas the DNA furnished D and trimming. The table lists about 67,000 clones, around nine tenths of them singletons. Deletions cut 2 bases from V and 3 bases from J, with 7 bases between. CDR1 SGHTA and CDR2 FQGNSA come from the germline V gene. The CDR3 consists of 13 residues. Sequencing was carried out using peripheral blood. The chain combines TRBV7-2 with TRBJ1-1; a weak D match, TRBD1 (5 bases). This clonotype was sampled from a woman older than 75 with acute or convalescent COVID-19. This chain's CDR3 is CASSLSRDTEAFF. DNA of the CDR3: TGTGCCAGCAGCTTATCCAGGGACACTGAAGCTTTCTTT. The full variable domain, completed using reference TRBV7-2 and TRBJ1-1, is GAGVSQSPSNKVTEKGKDVELRCDPISGHTALYWYRQSLGQGLEFLIYFQGNSAPDKSGLPSDRFSAERTGGSVSTLTIQRTQQEDSAVYLCASSLSRDTEAFFGQGTRLTVV.